The clone carrying this TCR beta chain has just a few counts. The antigen remains undetermined. Trimming shortened V by 2 bases and J by 8 bases, and 9 bases separated the two germline ends. CDR3 length equals 12 residues. TCRdb fed the RT-PCR reads into MiXCR, producing one record per CDR3 protein. Here the sample spans hundreds of thousands of distinct CDR3 sequences, approximately 15% being singletons. This specimen comes from a study of response to subunit inactivated influenza vaccine. Regarding the study as a whole: Authors suggested each seasonal flu vaccination may recruit only limited numbers of new T cells.

The V call is TRBV12-3 or TRBV12-4, the J call TRBJ1-1; the D is unclear. The sequence was collected from a man in his fifties or sixties who received an inactivated influenza vaccine. The starting material was PBMCs from blood, obtained about 14 days before vaccination. The CDR3 region is CASSLRQAEAFF. In DNA, the CDR3 is TGTGCCAGCAGTTTAAGGCAGGCGGAAGCTTTCTTT.